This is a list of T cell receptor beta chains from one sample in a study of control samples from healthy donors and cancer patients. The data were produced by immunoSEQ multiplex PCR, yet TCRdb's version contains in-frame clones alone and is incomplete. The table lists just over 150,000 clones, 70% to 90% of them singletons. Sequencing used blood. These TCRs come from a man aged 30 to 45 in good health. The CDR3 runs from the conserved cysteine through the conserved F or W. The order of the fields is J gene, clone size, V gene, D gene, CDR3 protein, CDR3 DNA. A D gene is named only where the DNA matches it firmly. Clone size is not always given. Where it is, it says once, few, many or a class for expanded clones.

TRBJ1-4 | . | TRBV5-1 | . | CASSQRLGAEKLFF | TGCGCCAGCAGCCAGAGGTTAGGGGCGGAAAAACTGTTTTTT
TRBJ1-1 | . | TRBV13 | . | CASSPRGNEAFF | TGTGCCAGCAGTCCTAGGGGGAATGAAGCTTTCTTT
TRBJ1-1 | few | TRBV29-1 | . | CSVEIRPLSTEAFF | TGCAGCGTTGAAATAAGACCCTTGAGCACTGAAGCTTTCTTT
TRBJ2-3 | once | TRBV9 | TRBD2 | CASSELAVRVDTQYF | TGTGCCAGCAGCGAGCTAGCGGTGAGGGTAGATACGCAGTATTTT
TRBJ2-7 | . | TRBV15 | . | CATSRDRWREQYF | TGTGCCACCAGCAGAGATCGTTGGAGAGAGCAGTACTTC
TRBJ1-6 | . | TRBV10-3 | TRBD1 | CAIHRGGNSPLHF | TGTGCCATCCACAGGGGCGGTAATTCACCCCTCCACTTT
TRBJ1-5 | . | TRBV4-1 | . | CASSQGVGREVNQPQHF | TGCGCCAGCAGCCAAGGGGTGGGCAGGGAGGTCAATCAGCCCCAGCATTTT
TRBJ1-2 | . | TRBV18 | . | CASSPYLRYEDSPGYTF | TGTGCCAGCTCACCATACCTGAGGTATGAGGACAGTCCTGGCTACACCTTC
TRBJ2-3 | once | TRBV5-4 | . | CASSSQPTDTQYF | TGTGCCAGCAGCTCCCAGCCCACAGATACGCAGTATTTT
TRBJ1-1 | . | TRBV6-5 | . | CAVGTTDTEAFF | TGTGCCGTCGGGACAACCGACACTGAAGCTTTCTTT
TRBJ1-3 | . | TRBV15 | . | CATSRDPKGTGNTIYF | TGTGCCACCAGCAGAGATCCCAAGGGGACGGGAAACACCATATATTTT
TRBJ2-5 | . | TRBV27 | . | CASSFDRGQETQYF | TGTGCCAGCAGTTTTGATCGGGGACAAGAGACCCAGTACTTC
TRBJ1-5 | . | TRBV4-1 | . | CASSQERGGQPQHF | TGCGCCAGCAGCCAAGAACGAGGAGGGCAGCCCCAGCATTTT
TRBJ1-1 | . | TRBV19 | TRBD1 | CASKYGDRVQTEAFF | TGTGCCAGTAAATATGGGGACAGGGTACAAACTGAAGCTTTCTTT
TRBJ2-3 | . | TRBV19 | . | CATLGSTPSTDTQYF | TGTGCCACCCTAGGATCGACCCCTAGCACAGATACGCAGTATTTT